The 18 T cell receptor beta chains presented below share a single source sample, sequenced in a study of human T cells and chemical hapten exposure. MiXCR, applied by TCRdb to the 5' RACE reads, yields one record per CDR3 protein. The sample yields 81,000 or so distinct CDR3 sequences, approximately 8% seen once. The authors' total RNA extraction used unfractionated whole blood. The receptors were sampled from a male donor in good health.

This clonotype was observed a few times. The J gene is TRBJ1-5, the V gene TRBV19, with 7 bases aligning to TRBD1. CDR1 is LNHDA, CDR2 SQIVND, per germline (reference sequence). V dropped 11 bases and J dropped 2; count of bases not matched to a gene: 3. The CDR3 is 12 residues long. The CDR3 sequence: CASQGGNQPQHF. The CDR3, as DNA: TGTGCCTCGCAGGGGGGCAATCAGCCCCAGCATTTT.

The chain combines TRBV14 with TRBJ2-7; perhaps TRBD2 as D (6 bases). Germline V lookup: CDR1 SGHDN, CDR2 FVKESK. This CDR3 has 15 amino acids. V dropped 0 bases and J dropped 2 bases, with 11 bases sitting between them. The CDR3 protein is CASSQDGGTPYEQYF. Written as DNA, the CDR3 is TGTGCCAGCAGCCAAGACGGGGGTACCCCCTACGAGCAGTACTTC.

This clonotype was observed a few times. This chain links TRBV7-8 with TRBJ2-2; no clear D. Trimming shortened V by 1 base and J by 4 bases, and 10 bases separated the two germline ends. The CDR3 length is 15 residues. Germline CDR1 reads SGHVS; CDR2 reads FQNEAQ. In DNA form, the CDR3 reads TGTGCCAGCAGCTTAGGGGGATATAGCACCGGGGAGCTGTTTTTT. Protein: CASSLGGYSTGELFF.

J is TRBJ1-5 and V is TRBV30; D is unclear. The CDR3 has 14 residues. Germline values: CDR1 GTSNPN, CDR2 SVGIG (reference sequence). With 2 bases removed from V and 0 bases from J, the gap between germline ends came to 8 bases. DNA for the CDR3: TGTGCCTGGAGTTTTTCAGATAGCAATCAGCCCCAGCATTTT. Encoded protein: CAWSFSDSNQPQHF. Full variable domain (rest looked up from reference TRBV30 and TRBJ1-5): SQTIHQWPATLVQPVGSPLSLECTVEGTSNPNLYWYRQAAGRGLQLLFYSVGIGQISSEVPQNLSASRPQDRQFILSSKKLLLSDSGFYLCAWSFSDSNQPQHFGDGTRLSIL.

This clonotype was observed a few times. The chain employs TRBV18 and TRBJ2-7, with a possible D match to TRBD2 (8 bases). Germline V gene lookup returns CDR1 KGHSH and CDR2 LQKENI. CDR3 length equals 17 residues. The germline V and J ends were trimmed by 2 bases and 7 bases, with 24 bases remaining between them. CDR3 nucleotides: TGTGCCAGCTCACCAACGGACAGGCGCGGACTAGCAAGGGAGCAGTACTTC. Protein: CASSPTDRRGLAREQYF.

This clonotype was found a few times. The J gene is TRBJ2-3, the V gene TRBV4-2; perhaps D is TRBD1 or TRBD2 (5 bases each). Germline V CDR1 and CDR2: LGHNA, YNFKEQ. V shed 4 bases and J shed 0 bases, with 8 bases lying between them. The CDR3 spans 14 residues. CDR3 residues: CASSRRDSTDTQYF. CDR3 nucleotides: TGTGCCAGCAGCCGCCGGGACAGCACAGATACGCAGTATTTT.

V usage is TRBV5-1 and J usage is TRBJ1-2; weak D call: TRBD1 (6 bases). Germline V lookup: CDR1 SGHRS, CDR2 YFSETQ. This CDR3 contains 14 residues. Trimming removed 4 bases at V and 7 bases at J, with 17 bases between. Here the CDR3 DNA reads TGCGCCAGCAGCAAAAACGGACAGCTCTCTGGCTACACCTTC. Translation: CASSKNGQLSGYTF.

The table lists this clonotype with a few counts. This chain links TRBV7-9 with TRBJ1-4; D gene ambiguous. CDR1 SEHNR and CDR2 FQNEAQ come from the germline V gene (reference sequence). This CDR3 contains 16 residues. V gave up 3 bases and J gave up 0 bases, with 11 bases separating them. This CDR3 reads CASSFRGFPTNEKLFF. The CDR3 DNA reads TGTGCCAGCAGCTTTCGAGGGTTCCCAACTAATGAAAAACTGTTTTTT.

This clonotype was detected a few times. This chain uses TRBV18 with TRBJ2-3; TRBD2 agrees at 10 bases. Per the germline V gene, CDR1 is KGHSH and CDR2 is LQKENI. Trimming cost V 2 bases and J 2 bases; bases outside gene matches: 1. The CDR3 has 15 residues. The CDR3 here is CASSPGLAVTDTQYF. The CDR3 region has the DNA TGTGCCAGCTCACCAGGACTAGCGGTCACAGATACGCAGTATTTT.

This clonotype was counted many times. This chain joins TRBV20-1 and TRBJ1-5; no definite D call. The germline CDR1 and CDR2 sequences are DFQATT and SNEGSKA (reference sequence). The V end was cut by 3 bases, the J end by 4 bases, with 7 bases between. The CDR3 contains 12 residues. CDR3 in DNA: TGCAGTGCTAGTTCCGGTAATCAGCCCCAGCATTTT. This translates into CSASSGNQPQHF.

This clonotype was seen repeatedly, ten times or more. V gene TRBV5-1 combines with J gene TRBJ1-1; 8 bases are shared with TRBD1. This CDR3 has 16 amino acids. Trimming took 4 bases from V and 2 from J; bases not matched to a gene: 10. Germline CDR1 SGHRS, CDR2 YFSETQ. In nucleotides, the CDR3 is TGCGCCAGCAGCCCACGGATGACAGGGGAAAACACTGAAGCTTTCTTT. Translating gives CASSPRMTGENTEAFF. Together with reference TRBV5-1 and TRBJ1-1, the CDR3 gives the full variable domain: KAGVTQTPRYLIKTRGQQVTLSCSPISGHRSVSWYQQTPGQGLQFLFEYFSETQRNKGNFPGRFSGRQFSNSRSEMNVSTLELGDSALYLCASSPRMTGENTEAFFGQGTRLTVV.

This clonotype was seen ten or more times. The chain has TRBV20-1 and TRBJ2-7; D is unresolved. Germline assignment: CDR1 DFQATT and CDR2 SNEGSKA (reference sequence). The CDR3 sequence is 13 residues long. Deletions cut 5 bases from V and 4 bases from J, with 15 bases between. The CDR3 DNA follows: TGCAGTGCTCCAACTCCGGCAGGTTACGAGCAGTACTTC. It encodes CSAPTPAGYEQYF.

V usage is TRBV6-6 and J usage is TRBJ2-1; the D gene is possibly TRBD2 (6 bases). Germline CDR1 and CDR2: MNHNY and SVGAGI (reference sequence). The CDR3 consists of 16 residues. V dropped 4 bases and J dropped 0 bases, with 13 bases sitting between them. In DNA form, the CDR3 reads TGTGCCAGCAGTTTTTCGGGACTTAGCTCCTACAATGAGCAGTTCTTC. It is translated as CASSFSGLSSYNEQFF.

In its sample, this clonotype was seen many times. The chain is built from TRBV5-1 and TRBJ2-3; 9 bases are a match to TRBD1. From germline, CDR1 is SGHRS and CDR2 YFSETQ. The CDR3 runs 16 residues. Trimming took 3 bases from V and 0 from J; bases not matched to a gene: 5. The CDR3 region is CASSWTGATSTDTQYF. In DNA, the CDR3 is TGCGCCAGCAGCTGGACAGGGGCAACAAGCACAGATACGCAGTATTTT.

CDR3 protein: CASSFTGDEQFF. CDR3 DNA: TGTGCCAGCAGTTTTACCGGCGATGAGCAGTTCTTC. The rearrangement uses TRBV27 and TRBJ2-1, with D uncertain. The CDR3 contains 12 residues. V was trimmed by 3 bases and J by 8 bases, leaving 8 bases between them. Per the germline V gene, CDR1 is MNHEY and CDR2 is SMNVEV (reference sequence).

This clonotype has only a few counts. This chain uses TRBV20-1 with TRBJ2-1; 7 positions agree with TRBD2. The CDR3 spans 17 residues. Germline assignment: CDR1 DFQATT and CDR2 SNEGSKA (reference sequence). Trimming removed 3 bases from V and 1 base from J; junction bases left unmatched: 12. CDR3 nucleotides: TGCAGTGCTAGGGGGGGGGTAGCGGGTTCTTCCTACAATGAGCAGTTCTTC. Encoded protein: CSARGGVAGSSYNEQFF.

The chain couples TRBV6-6 to TRBJ1-4; D is undetermined. The ends were cut back, 6 bases at V and 10 bases at J, with 15 bases in the middle. This CDR3 has 13 amino acids. The V gene's germline CDR1 is MNHNY and CDR2 SVGAGI (reference sequence). CDR3 region: CASSLDGEAKLFF. The CDR3 region has the DNA TGTGCCAGCAGCCTGGATGGGGAGGCAAAACTGTTTTTT.

This clonotype has just a few counts. The CDR3 is CASSTRQGGPYEQYF. The CDR3, as DNA: TGTGCCAGCAGCACACGTCAAGGGGGACCCTACGAGCAGTACTTC. The chain is built from TRBV5-5 and TRBJ2-7; D possibly corresponds to TRBD1 (6 bases). The CDR3 runs 15 residues. CDR1 is SGHKS, CDR2 YYEKEE, per germline (reference sequence). Trimming stripped 4 bases from V and 2 bases from J, with 16 bases between.